A selection of T cell receptor beta chains follows, all from one sample in a study of OX40 agonist ivuxolimab in advanced cancers. The table came from immunoSEQ multiplex PCR; TCRdb's copy has only in-frame clones and leaves some out. The sample contains some 44,000 clones, over 80% of which appear only once. This sample comprised CD4+ or CD8+ T cells sorted from blood, obtained in a trial of the OX40 agonist ivuxolimab. The receptor source for this set is an adult with an advanced solid tumor such as melanoma, head and neck, liver or kidney cancer. Both conserved end residues are part of each CDR3. D genes are given only for firm matches. Size values are once, few and many counts, or a class for expanded clones, and some rows have none.

15	.	TRBJ1-2	TRBV4-2	TRBD1	TGTGCCAGCAGCCAACCGGACAGGGAGGGCTATGGCTACACCTTC	CASSQPDREGYGYTF
13	.	TRBJ1-5	TRBV19	.	TGTGCCAGTATACAGGGTGCGGGTCAGCCCCAGCATTTT	CASIQGAGQPQHF
13	.	TRBJ2-6	TRBV7-3	.	TGTGCCACCCGGCCTTCTGGGGCCAACGTCCTGACTTTC	CATRPSGANVLTF
14	.	TRBJ2-7	TRBV5-4	TRBD2	TGTGCCAGCAGTACGAGCGGGAGCTCCTACGAGCAGTACTTC	CASSTSGSSYEQYF
13	.	TRBJ1-1	TRBV5-5	.	TGTGCCAGCAGCTTGGGGACCATCCCTGAAGCTTTCTTT	CASSLGTIPEAFF
13	.	TRBJ1-1	TRBV5-6	.	TGTGCCAGCAGCCGCGACCGAAGCACTGAAGCTTTCTTT	CASSRDRSTEAFF
13	.	TRBJ1-2	TRBV25-1	.	TGTGCCAGCAGTGCTCGGGACCCTCGGGGCTACACCTTC	CASSARDPRGYTF
12	.	TRBJ2-7	TRBV28	.	TGTGCCAGCAGTTTCCAAAACTACGAGCAGTACTTC	CASSFQNYEQYF
16	.	TRBJ2-1	TRBV27	TRBD2	TGTGCCAGCAGTTCCACCTTTAGCGGGAAGGGGAGTGAGCAGTTCTTC	CASSSTFSGKGSEQFF
12	.	TRBJ1-1	TRBV28	TRBD1	TGTGCCAGCAGTCAGGGACAGAGAGAAGCTTTCTTT	CASSQGQREAFF
15	.	TRBJ2-2	TRBV11-3	.	TGTGCCAGCAGCTTACAGTTTGGGGTAGCCGGGGAGCTGTTTTTT	CASSLQFGVAGELFF
13	.	TRBJ2-2	TRBV6-5	.	TGTGCCAGCAAAAGCAGCTACACCGGGGAGCTGTTTTTT	CASKSSYTGELFF
13	.	TRBJ2-1	TRBV10-1	.	TGCGCCAGCAGGGGGACCAAATACAATGAGCAGTTCTTC	CASRGTKYNEQFF
16	.	TRBJ1-2	TRBV4-1	TRBD1	TGCGCCAGCAGCCAAGAAGGGACAGGGACCTACTATGGCTACACCTTC	CASSQEGTGTYYGYTF
13	.	TRBJ1-2	TRBV2	TRBD1	TGTGCCAGCAGCCCGACAGGGCCTGAGGGCTACACCTTC	CASSPTGPEGYTF
15	.	TRBJ1-3	TRBV5-4	.	TGTGCCAGCACCGACAGAAGGGCCTCTGGAAACACCATATATTTT	CASTDRRASGNTIYF
15	.	TRBJ2-4	TRBV28	.	TGTGCCAGCAGTTTACCTGGGGGGGCCAAAAACATTCAGTACTTC	CASSLPGGAKNIQYF
16	.	TRBJ2-5	TRBV28	TRBD1	TGTGCCAGCAGTATCGGGACAGGGTTGAAGAAGGAGACCCAGTACTTC	CASSIGTGLKKETQYF
17	.	TRBJ2-3	TRBV28	.	TGTGCCAGCAGTTTCGGAAACTACGGGACGAAGCGAGATACGCAGTATTTT	CASSFGNYGTKRDTQYF
13	.	TRBJ1-1	TRBV6-4	.	TGTGCCAGCAGTGCCTCTGGTAACACTGAAGCTTTCTTT	CASSASGNTEAFF
17	once	TRBJ2-7	TRBV5-1	.	TGCGCCAGCAGCTTTAGAGTACGGGGGGCGGGCTCCTACGAGCAGTACTTC	CASSFRVRGAGSYEQYF
14	.	TRBJ1-2	TRBV5-1	TRBD1	TGCGCCAGCAGCTCCGGACAGGGGGCATATGGCTACACCTTC	CASSSGQGAYGYTF
13	.	TRBJ1-2	TRBV28	TRBD1	TGTGCCAGCAGAATAGGACAGGGGAATGGCTACACCTTC	CASRIGQGNGYTF
13	once	TRBJ1-2	TRBV29-1	.	TGCAGCGCCGAACGGCGGGGCGGCTATGGCTACACCTTC	CSAERRGGYGYTF
12	few	TRBJ1-4	TRBV30	.	TGTGCCTGGAGTGACACAGGGTTGCGGATGTTTTTT	CAWSDTGLRMFF
13	.	TRBJ2-5	TRBV5-4	.	TGTGCCAGCAGCTTAAATGAGTGGGGGACCCAGTACTTC	CASSLNEWGTQYF
13	.	TRBJ1-4	TRBV6-1	.	TGTGCCAGCGGTAGGCAGGGTTATGAAAAACTGTTTTTT	CASGRQGYEKLFF
13	.	TRBJ2-5	TRBV7-3	.	TGTGCCAGCAGCTTGACCTACCAAGAGACCCAGTACTTC	CASSLTYQETQYF
13	.	TRBJ1-1	TRBV7-3	TRBD1	TGTGCCAGCAGCCCACGACAGGGGGCTGAAGCTTTCTTT	CASSPRQGAEAFF